This is a list of T cell receptor beta chains from one sample in a study of cytomegalovirus exposure and HLA in healthy donors. Produced via immunoSEQ multiplex PCR; TCRdb's table is partial and in-frame only. The sample consists of around 230,000 clones, roughly 86% of them appearing once. The specimen was PBMCs. The receptors originated from a woman in her 30s in good health and CMV-seropositive. The CDR3 runs from the conserved cysteine through the conserved F or W. The order of the fields is D gene, J gene, clone size, V gene, CDR3 DNA, CDR3 protein. D genes are given only for firm matches. The listing skips clone size in some rows; elsewhere it reads once, few, many or a size class.

>NA|TRBJ2-7|NA|TRBV9
TGTGCCAGCAGCTCACCTCGGGACTCCTACGAGCAGTACTTC
CASSSPRDSYEQYF
>NA|TRBJ2-1|NA|TRBV9
TGTGCCAGCAGCGTAGAATCGGACAATGAGCAGTTCTTC
CASSVESDNEQFF
>NA|TRBJ2-7|NA|TRBV30
TGTGCCTGGAGTTCAGGGGGGTTTAGCGAGCAGTACTTC
CAWSSGGFSEQYF
>TRBD1|TRBJ1-2|NA|TRBV29-1
TGCAGCGTTGAAGATCTAGGACAGGGGTACTATGGCTACACCTTC
CSVEDLGQGYYGYTF
>TRBD2|TRBJ2-1|NA|TRBV27
TGTGCCAGCAGTCCCGGGGTAGCGGGAGCAAACTACAATGAGCAGTTCTTC
CASSPGVAGANYNEQFF
>TRBD1|TRBJ2-5|NA|TRBV14
TGTGCCAGCAGCCTTCGGGACAGGTTTTTGGAGACCCAGTACTTC
CASSLRDRFLETQYF
>NA|TRBJ2-3|NA|TRBV18
TGTGCCAGCTCACCCTCCCCAGATACGCAGTATTTT
CASSPSPDTQYF
>TRBD2|TRBJ2-3|NA|TRBV30
TGTGCCTGGAGTGTACGCTTAGCGGGCTTTAGCACAGATACGCAGTATTTT
CAWSVRLAGFSTDTQYF
>NA|TRBJ2-7|NA|TRBV5-1
TGCGCCAGCACCCAAAACTACGAGCAGTACTTC
CASTQNYEQYF
>NA|TRBJ2-7|once|TRBV6-1
TGTGCCAGCAGTGTTACAAGAACCTACGAGCAGTACTTC
CASSVTRTYEQYF
>NA|TRBJ2-5|NA|TRBV4-1
TGCGCCAGCAGCCAGGAGGGCTCAGGGGAGACCCAGTACTTC
CASSQEGSGETQYF
>NA|TRBJ2-5|NA|TRBV7-9
TGTGCCAGCAGCTTAGGGTTATTGTCGGGGGAGACCCAGTACTTC
CASSLGLLSGETQYF
>NA|TRBJ2-4|NA|TRBV14
TGTGCCAGCAGCCAAGCAACCGGTCTAGCCAAAAACATTCAGTACTTC
CASSQATGLAKNIQYF
>TRBD2|TRBJ2-1|NA|TRBV5-6
TGTGCCAGTAGCTCGGGACTAGCGAACTACAATGAGCAGTTCTTC
CASSSGLANYNEQFF
>NA|TRBJ1-4|NA|TRBV11-2
TGTGCCAGCAGCCAAGAGAGTGAAAAACTGTTTTTT
CASSQESEKLFF
>TRBD1|TRBJ1-3|NA|TRBV28
TGTGCCAGCAGTTTAGGGACAGGGAGATTGGACACCATATATTTT
CASSLGTGRLDTIYF
>NA|TRBJ1-5|NA|TRBV27
TGTGCCAGCAGTTTATCCTGGGCTCAGCCCCAGCATTTT
CASSLSWAQPQHF
>TRBD2|TRBJ2-1|NA|TRBV7-9
TGTGCCAGCAGCCCTCATGGGACTAGCGGGCATAGCTCCTACAATGAGCAGTTCTTC
CASSPHGTSGHSSYNEQFF
>NA|TRBJ2-7|few|TRBV11-2
TGTGCCAGCAGCCCAGCAGGATACGAGCAGTACTTC
CASSPAGYEQYF
>TRBD2|TRBJ2-3|NA|TRBV18
TGTGCCAGCTCACCAGGACTAGGAGGCACAGATACGCAGTATTTT
CASSPGLGGTDTQYF
>TRBD1|TRBJ1-3|NA|TRBV2
TGTGCCAGCAGTCCAGACAGGGGTGGAGTTGGAAACACCATATATTTT
CASSPDRGGVGNTIYF
>NA|TRBJ2-5|NA|TRBV28
TGTGCCAGCAAGCCGGGAACTCACGGGGAGACCCAGTACTTC
CASKPGTHGETQYF
>NA|TRBJ2-1|NA|TRBV4-1
TGCGCCAGCAGCTTTTCGTCTAGCAGAGACAATGAGCAGTTCTTC
CASSFSSSRDNEQFF
>NA|TRBJ1-1|NA|TRBV28
TGTGCCAGCAGTGTTCAGGGGACATTAAACACTGAAGCTTTCTTT
CASSVQGTLNTEAFF
>NA|TRBJ2-7|NA|TRBV19
TGTGCCAGTACAGGGATAGGGAACTACGAGCAGTACTTC
CASTGIGNYEQYF
>NA|TRBJ2-1|NA|TRBV6-1
TGTGCCAGCAGTGAAATCGATGAGCAGTTCTTC
CASSEIDEQFF
>NA|TRBJ2-5|once|TRBV5-1
TGCGCCAGCAGCCTGACGGCAGGGGCCCAACAAGAGACCCAGTACTTC
CASSLTAGAQQETQYF
>NA|TRBJ2-3|NA|TRBV5-1
TGCGCCAGCAGCCCCGGGGTAGATACGCAGTATTTT
CASSPGVDTQYF
>NA|TRBJ1-3|NA|TRBV2
TGTGCCAGCATAGAACGGGGTGGAAACACCATATATTTT
CASIERGGNTIYF
>NA|TRBJ1-2|NA|TRBV29-1
TGCAGCGTTGATTCAGGGGACCGCGACTATGGCTACACCTTC
CSVDSGDRDYGYTF
>TRBD2|TRBJ2-2|NA|TRBV27
TGTGCCAGTAGACTAGCGGGAGGGCCAGGCACCGGGGAGCTGTTTTTT
CASRLAGGPGTGELFF
>NA|TRBJ1-2|few|TRBV29-1
TGCAGCGTTAGGGAGGGCTATGGCTACACCTTC
CSVREGYGYTF
>NA|TRBJ2-7|NA|TRBV28
TGTGCCAGCAGTTTAAACGCGGGGAAACCCACCTACGAGCAGTACTTC
CASSLNAGKPTYEQYF
>TRBD2|TRBJ2-1|NA|TRBV7-2
TGTGCCAGCAAACTAAGCGGGAGGTACAACAATGAGCAGTTCTTC
CASKLSGRYNNEQFF
>NA|TRBJ2-1|NA|TRBV7-9
TGTGCCAGCAGCTTTGGGGGGGCTAACGACTACAATGAGCAGTTCTTC
CASSFGGANDYNEQFF
>NA|TRBJ2-4|few|TRBV5-1
TGCGCCAGCAGCTTGGATGGGAGTCTAGGAGCCAAAAACATTCAGTACTTC
CASSLDGSLGAKNIQYF
>TRBD2|TRBJ2-1|NA|TRBV2
TGTGCCAGCAGTCACCCGGGACTAGCGGGAGACAATGAGCAGTTCTTC
CASSHPGLAGDNEQFF
>TRBD1|TRBJ2-7|NA|TRBV19
TGTGCCAGTAGTAACAGGGGGCTACCTAACGAGCAGTACTTC
CASSNRGLPNEQYF
>NA|TRBJ2-1|once|TRBV15
TGTGCCACCAGCTTCGACTGGACAGAAAAACCCTACAATGAGCAGTTCTTC
CATSFDWTEKPYNEQFF
>NA|TRBJ2-2|NA|TRBV6-4
TGTGCCAGCAGTGACTCGCGGGGGCCAGTTAGTTTAGGCGGGGAGCTGTTTTTT
CASSDSRGPVSLGGELFF
>NA|TRBJ1-5|NA|TRBV28
TGTGCCAGCAGTTTATTTGGGAGGACTAGCAATCAGCCCCAGCATTTT
CASSLFGRTSNQPQHF
>NA|TRBJ1-1|NA|TRBV27
TGTGCCAGCAGTTTATCATCAGTCAACACTGAAGCTTTCTTT
CASSLSSVNTEAFF